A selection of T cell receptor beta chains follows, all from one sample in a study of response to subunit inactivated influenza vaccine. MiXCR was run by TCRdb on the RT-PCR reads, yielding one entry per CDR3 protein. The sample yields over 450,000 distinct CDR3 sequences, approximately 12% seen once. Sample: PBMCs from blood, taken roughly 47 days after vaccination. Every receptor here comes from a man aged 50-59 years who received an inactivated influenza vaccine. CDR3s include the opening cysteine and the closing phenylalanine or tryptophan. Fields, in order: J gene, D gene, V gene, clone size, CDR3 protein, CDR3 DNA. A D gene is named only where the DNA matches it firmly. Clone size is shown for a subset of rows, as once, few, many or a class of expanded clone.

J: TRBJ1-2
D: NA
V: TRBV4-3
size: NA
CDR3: CASSQGHGMRGYGYTF
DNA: TGCGCCAGCAGCCAAGGTCACGGAATGAGAGGCTATGGCTACACCTTC

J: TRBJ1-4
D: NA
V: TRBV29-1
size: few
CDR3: CSVRGGATNEKLFF
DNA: TGCAGCGTTCGGGGGGGCGCTACTAATGAAAAACTGTTTTTT

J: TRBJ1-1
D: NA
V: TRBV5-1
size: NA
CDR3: CASSLVPGANTEAFF
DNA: TGCGCCAGCAGCTTGGTTCCAGGGGCTAACACTGAAGCTTTCTTT

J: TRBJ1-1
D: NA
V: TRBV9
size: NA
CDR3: CASSVGGQEPNTEAFF
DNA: TGTGCCAGCAGCGTAGGGGGGCAGGAGCCGAACACTGAAGCTTTCTTT

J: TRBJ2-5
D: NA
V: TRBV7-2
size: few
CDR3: CASSLAVLASQETQYF
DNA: TGTGCCAGCAGCTTAGCGGTCCTAGCCAGCCAAGAGACCCAGTACTTC

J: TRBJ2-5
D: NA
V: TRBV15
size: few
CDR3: CATSRGLKETQYF
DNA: TGTGCCACCAGCAGAGGCTTGAAGGAGACCCAGTACTTC

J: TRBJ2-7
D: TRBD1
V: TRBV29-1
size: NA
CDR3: CSVPGTGSYEQYF
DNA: TGCAGCGTCCCCGGGACAGGGTCCTACGAGCAGTACTTC

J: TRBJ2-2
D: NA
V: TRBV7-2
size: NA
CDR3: CASSFPRKGGELFF
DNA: TGTGCCAGCAGCTTCCCTCGGAAGGGCGGGGAGCTGTTTTTT

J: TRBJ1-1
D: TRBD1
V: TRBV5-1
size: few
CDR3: CASRTGEDAEAFF
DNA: TGCGCCAGCAGGACAGGGGAGGACGCTGAAGCTTTCTTT

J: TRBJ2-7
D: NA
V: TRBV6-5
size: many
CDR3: CASSFRVAYEQYF
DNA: TGTGCCAGCAGTTTCAGGGTAGCCTACGAGCAGTACTTC

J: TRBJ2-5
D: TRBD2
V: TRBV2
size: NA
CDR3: CASQQNSGWETQYF
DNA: TGTGCCTCCCAGCAAAATAGCGGGTGGGAGACCCAGTACTTC

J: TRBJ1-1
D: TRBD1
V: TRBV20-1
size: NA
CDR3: CSARDPSTGAGTEAFF
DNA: TGCAGTGCTAGAGACCCCTCGACAGGGGCGGGGACTGAAGCTTTCTTT

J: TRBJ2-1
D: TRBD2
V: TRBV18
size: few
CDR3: CASSALSDGGGPYNEQFF
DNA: TGTGCCAGCTCGGCTCTGAGCGACGGCGGGGGGCCCTACAATGAGCAGTTCTTC

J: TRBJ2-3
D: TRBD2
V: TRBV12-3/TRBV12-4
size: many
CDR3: CASSTYLSGGATTQYF
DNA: TGTGCCAGCAGTACATATCTTAGCGGGGGGGCCACCACGCAGTATTTT

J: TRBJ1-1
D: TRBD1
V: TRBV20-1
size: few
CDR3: CSARVSRGRGREDTEAFF
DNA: TGCAGTGCTAGAGTGAGTCGTGGCAGGGGGCGGGAGGACACTGAAGCTTTCTTT

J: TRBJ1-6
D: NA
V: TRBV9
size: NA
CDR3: CASSPPTGNNSPLHF
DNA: TGTGCCAGCAGCCCACCGACAGGCAATAATTCACCCCTCCACTTT

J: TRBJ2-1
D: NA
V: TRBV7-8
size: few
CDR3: CASRRRGNEQFF
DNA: TGTGCCAGCAGGCGCCGCGGCAATGAGCAGTTCTTC

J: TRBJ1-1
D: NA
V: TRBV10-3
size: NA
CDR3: CVISVGQRDGTEAFF
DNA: TGTGTCATCAGTGTTGGGCAGCGGGACGGCACTGAAGCTTTCTTT

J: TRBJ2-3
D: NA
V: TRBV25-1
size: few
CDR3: CASSDGTLSTDTQYF
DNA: TGTGCCAGCAGTGACGGGACTCTCAGCACAGATACGCAGTATTTT

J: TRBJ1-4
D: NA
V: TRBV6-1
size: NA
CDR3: CASSRTGPWDEKLFF
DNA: TGTGCCAGCAGCCGCACAGGGCCTTGGGATGAAAAACTGTTTTTT

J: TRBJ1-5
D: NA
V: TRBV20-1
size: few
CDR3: CSAKFGGGDQPQHF
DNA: TGCAGTGCCAAGTTCGGGGGGGGAGATCAGCCCCAGCATTTT

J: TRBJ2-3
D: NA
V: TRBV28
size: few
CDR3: CASSPLISVWPDTQYF
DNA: TGTGCCAGCAGTCCTCTGATCTCGGTTTGGCCAGATACGCAGTATTTT

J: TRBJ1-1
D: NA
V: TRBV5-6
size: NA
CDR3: CASSLDSSMNTEAFF
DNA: TGTGCCAGCAGCTTGGACAGCTCTATGAACACTGAAGCTTTCTTT

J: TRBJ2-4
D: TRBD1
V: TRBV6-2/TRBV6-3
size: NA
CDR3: CASTNQGAGNIQYF
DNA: TGTGCCAGCACTAACCAGGGGGCTGGAAACATTCAGTACTTC

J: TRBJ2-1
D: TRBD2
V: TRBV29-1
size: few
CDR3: CSVESPSGLYNEQFF
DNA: TGCAGCGTTGAATCGCCTAGCGGGCTTTACAATGAGCAGTTCTTC

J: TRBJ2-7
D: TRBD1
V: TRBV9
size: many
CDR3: CASSFRSGTGYYEQYF
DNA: TGTGCCAGCAGCTTCCGATCCGGGACAGGGTACTACGAGCAGTACTTC

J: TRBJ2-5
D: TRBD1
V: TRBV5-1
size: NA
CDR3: CASSKGDRGIGETQYF
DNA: TGCGCCAGCAGCAAAGGGGACAGGGGTATTGGGGAGACCCAGTACTTC

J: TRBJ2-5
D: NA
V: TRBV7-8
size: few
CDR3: CASSLALQAQYF
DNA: TGTGCCAGCAGCTTAGCGCTACAGGCCCAGTACTTC

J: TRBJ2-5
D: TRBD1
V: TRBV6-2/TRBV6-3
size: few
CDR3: CASSPGQGVGETQYF
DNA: TGTGCCAGCAGCCCTGGACAGGGGGTCGGAGAGACCCAGTACTTC

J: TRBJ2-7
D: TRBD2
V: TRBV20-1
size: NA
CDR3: CSAPLWLAFGGGYEQYF
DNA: TGCAGTGCGCCTTTGTGGCTAGCGTTTGGGGGAGGGTACGAGCAGTACTTC

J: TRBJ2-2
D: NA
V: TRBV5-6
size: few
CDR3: CASSWTLKETGELFF
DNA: TGTGCCAGCAGCTGGACCCTAAAAGAAACCGGGGAGCTGTTTTTT

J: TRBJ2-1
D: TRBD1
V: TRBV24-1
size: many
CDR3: CATSDPTTGLQFF
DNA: TGTGCCACCAGTGATCCTACGACAGGGCTGCAGTTCTTC

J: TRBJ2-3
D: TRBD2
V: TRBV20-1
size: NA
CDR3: CSAKPYTGLAGGYTQYF
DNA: TGCAGTGCCAAACCATACACGGGACTAGCGGGAGGTTATACGCAGTATTTT

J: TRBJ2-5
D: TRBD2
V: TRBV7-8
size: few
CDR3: CASSLTGGVQETQYF
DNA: TGTGCCAGCAGCTTAACCGGGGGGGTCCAAGAGACCCAGTACTTC

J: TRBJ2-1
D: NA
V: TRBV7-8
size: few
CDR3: CASSLAGQTNEQFF
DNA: TGTGCCAGCAGCTTAGCGGGCCAGACCAATGAGCAGTTCTTC

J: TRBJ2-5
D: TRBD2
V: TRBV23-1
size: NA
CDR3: CVSSHSGTTKRETQYF
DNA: TGCGTCAGCAGTCACTCCGGGACTACCAAGCGAGAGACCCAGTACTTC

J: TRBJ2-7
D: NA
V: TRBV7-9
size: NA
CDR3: CASTYYLSYEQYF
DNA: TGTGCCAGCACGTACTACTTGTCCTACGAGCAGTACTTC

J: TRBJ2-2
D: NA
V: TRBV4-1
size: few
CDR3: CASSPGSSGELFF
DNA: TGCGCCAGCAGCCCCGGGTCCTCCGGGGAGCTGTTTTTT

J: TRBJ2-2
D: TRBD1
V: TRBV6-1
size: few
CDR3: CASRDRRTTGELFF
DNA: TGTGCCAGCAGGGACAGGAGAACCACCGGGGAGCTGTTTTTT

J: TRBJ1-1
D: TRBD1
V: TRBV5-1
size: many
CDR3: CASSFRTGPMNTEAFF
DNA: TGCGCCAGCAGCTTCCGGACAGGACCCATGAACACTGAAGCTTTCTTT

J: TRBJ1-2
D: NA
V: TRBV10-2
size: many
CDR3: CASSDYRETYGYTF
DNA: TGCGCCAGCAGTGACTACAGAGAGACTTATGGCTACACCTTC

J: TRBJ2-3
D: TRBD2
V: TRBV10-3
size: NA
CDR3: CAISDWAGGATDTQYF
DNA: TGTGCCATCAGTGATTGGGCGGGGGGGGCAACAGATACGCAGTATTTT

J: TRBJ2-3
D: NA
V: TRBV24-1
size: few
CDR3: CATSVTGRPDTQYF
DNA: TGTGCCACCAGTGTCACAGGGAGGCCAGATACGCAGTATTTT

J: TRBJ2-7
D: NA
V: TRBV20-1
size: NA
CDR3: CSARGLQGNMAYEQYF
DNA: TGCAGTGCTAGAGGCTTACAGGGAAATATGGCCTACGAGCAGTACTTC